These T cell receptor beta chains were read from a single sample in a study of T cells in Graves' hyperthyroidism and ophthalmopathy. MiXCR was run by TCRdb on the multiplex PCR reads, yielding one entry per CDR3 protein. The sample shows roughly 56,000 distinct CDR3 sequences, around half of them seen only once. The sequenced sample was blood. The receptors were gathered from a woman between 25 and 40 years old with Graves' ophthalmopathy. Both conserved end residues are part of each CDR3. A D gene is named only where the DNA matches it firmly. Rows give clone size only sometimes, using once, few, many, or a class for an expanded clone.

D,J,size,V,DNA,CDR3
NA,TRBJ2-3,many,TRBV5-1,TGCGCCAGCAGCTTGGAGGCAGCAGATACGCAGTATTTT,CASSLEAADTQYF
NA,TRBJ1-1,NA,TRBV6-4,TGTGCCAGCAGTGCCGGGGGGGAAGCTTTCTTT,CASSAGGEAFF
NA,TRBJ1-2,NA,TRBV20-1,TGCAGTGCTAGACAGCCTAACTATGGCTACACCTTC,CSARQPNYGYTF
NA,TRBJ2-7,NA,TRBV10-1,TGTGCCAGCAGTGAACCTAACGAGAACGAGCAGTACTTC,CASSEPNENEQYF
NA,TRBJ1-6,medium-sized,TRBV7-8,TGTGCCAGCAGCTTAGGGTGGCTTGGGGGGCTTGATAGTGGTTCACCCCTCCACTTT,CASSLGWLGGLDSGSPLHF
NA,TRBJ1-2,NA,TRBV7-3,TGTGCCAGCAGATGGGGGGCGGGGAACTATGGCTACACCTTC,CASRWGAGNYGYTF
NA,TRBJ2-7,many,TRBV3-1,TGTGCCAGCAGCCAAGGTTCCGACGAGCAGTACTTC,CASSQGSDEQYF
NA,TRBJ1-2,NA,TRBV11-2,TGTGCCAGCAGCTCTGGACTCAGAAAGTCTGGAAACACCTTC,CASSSGLRKSGNTF
NA,TRBJ2-1,NA,TRBV7-7,TGTGCTAGAGATTTCCGACAGATCTACAATGAGCAGTTCTTC,CARDFRQIYNEQFF
TRBD1,TRBJ2-2,many,TRBV11-3,TGTGCCAGCAGGCCGGGACAGGGTGTAGGGGAGCTGTTTTTT,CASRPGQGVGELFF
TRBD1,TRBJ1-6,many,TRBV19,TGTGCCAGTAGAATTTACAGGGGTGGCAATTCACCCCTCCACTTT,CASRIYRGGNSPLHF
TRBD2,TRBJ2-7,NA,TRBV7-9,TGTGCCAGCAGCGGACTCTCGCTAGCGGGAGGGATCTACGAGCAGTACTTC,CASSGLSLAGGIYEQYF
NA,TRBJ2-6,many,TRBV5-1,TGCGCCAGCACATGGGGGTCTGGGGCCAACGTCCTGACTTTC,CASTWGSGANVLTF
NA,TRBJ1-1,NA,TRBV5-6,TGTGCCAGCAGCCCGGGACTCCCGAACACGAACACGGAAGCTTTCTTT,CASSPGLPNTNTEAFF
TRBD1,TRBJ1-1,NA,TRBV7-9,TGTGCCAGCAGCTTAAAACAGGGGCAGGGAGCTTTCTTT,CASSLKQGQGAFF
NA,TRBJ2-7,NA,TRBV7-3,TGTGCCAGCAGCAGAGGGACATCCTACGAGCAGTACTTC,CASSRGTSYEQYF
TRBD1,TRBJ2-6,NA,TRBV19,TGTGCCAGTAGGGGACAGTCCGGAGCTGGGGCCAACGTCCTGACTTTC,CASRGQSGAGANVLTF
NA,TRBJ2-6,NA,TRBV9,TGTGCCAGCAGCCCAACCCGACGGACCCTGAGCACTGAAGCTTTC,CASSPTRRTLSTEAF
TRBD2,TRBJ2-3,NA,TRBV20-1,TGCAGTGCTGGGCGGACTAGCGGATCGTTTACGCAGTATTTT,CSAGRTSGSFTQYF
TRBD1,TRBJ2-7,NA,TRBV10-2,TGCGCCAGCAGTGATTGGACAGGGGGATACGAGCAGTACTTC,CASSDWTGGYEQYF
NA,TRBJ1-2,NA,TRBV6-5,TGTGCCAGCAGCTATGGAAACACCTTC,CASSYGNTF
TRBD2,TRBJ2-7,NA,TRBV20-1,TGCAGTGCTAGATACAGGCTAGCGGGCATGGAGCAGTACTTC,CSARYRLAGMEQYF
TRBD2,TRBJ2-2,many,TRBV9,TGTGCCAGCAGCGTAGAAGGTCGGCTAGCGGGAGGGGCCGGGGAGCTGTTTTTT,CASSVEGRLAGGAGELFF
NA,TRBJ1-5,many,TRBV9,TGTGCCAGCAGCCCCCAGGGGAATAGCAATCAGCCCCAGCATTTT,CASSPQGNSNQPQHF
NA,TRBJ1-6,medium-sized,TRBV7-9,TGTGCCAGCAGCGTTGGGGGGCGCCTATACTCACCCCTCCACTTT,CASSVGGRLYSPLHF
NA,TRBJ2-2,once,TRBV10-2,TGCGCCAGCAGTGAACAAGCCACCGGGGAGCCGTCTTTT,CASSEQATGEPSF
TRBD2,TRBJ2-3,NA,TRBV7-3,TGTGCCAGCAGCCCCGGGGGGTACAGTGAGCAGTATTTT,CASSPGGYSEQYF
TRBD1,TRBJ1-5,NA,TRBV19,TGTGCCAGTAAGAGGGGACAGGGAGACGGTCAGCCCCAGCATTTT,CASKRGQGDGQPQHF